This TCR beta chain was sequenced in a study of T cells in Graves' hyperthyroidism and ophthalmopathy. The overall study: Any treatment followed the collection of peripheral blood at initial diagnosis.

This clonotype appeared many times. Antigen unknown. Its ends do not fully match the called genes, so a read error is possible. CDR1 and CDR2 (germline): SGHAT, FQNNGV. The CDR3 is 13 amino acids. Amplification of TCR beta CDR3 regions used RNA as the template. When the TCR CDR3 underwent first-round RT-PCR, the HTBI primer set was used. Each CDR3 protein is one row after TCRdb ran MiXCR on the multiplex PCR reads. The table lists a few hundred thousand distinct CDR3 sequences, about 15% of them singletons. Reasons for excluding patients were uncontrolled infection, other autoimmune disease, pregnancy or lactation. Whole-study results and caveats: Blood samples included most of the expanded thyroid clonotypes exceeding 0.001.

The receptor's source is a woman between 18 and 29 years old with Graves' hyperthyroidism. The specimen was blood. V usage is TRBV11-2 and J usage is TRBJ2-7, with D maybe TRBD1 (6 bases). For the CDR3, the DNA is TGTGCCAGCCGCTTACCAACAGGGAGAGAGCAGTACTTC. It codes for CASRLPTGREQYF.